This TCR beta chain was retrieved from a study of cytomegalovirus exposure and HLA in healthy donors. The study drew the donors from its roughly 120-subject validation cohort, separate from the roughly 710-subject first cohort. The CDR3 runs to 13 residues. Per germline, CDR1 GTSNPN and CDR2 SVGIG (reference sequence). Trimming took 2 bases from V and 6 from J, leaving 14 bases between them. Sequencing was performed with immunoSEQ multiplex PCR; in TCRdb, only in-frame clones are kept and a portion is missing. This table has fewer than 200,000 clones, 85% appearing once. Broader study findings: Most TCR sequences were seen very rarely across donors, but some public TCRs occurred in many. The investigators catalogued 150 to 200 TCR beta chains as cytomegalovirus-associated. Accounts indicate the classifier identified cytomegalovirus status with strong specificity and sensitivity.

To note about this clone: Its antigen is unknown. Other DNA sequences in this sample translate to the same CDR3.

Sequences were obtained from PBMCs. The receptor was isolated from a man between 18 and 35 years old in good health and CMV-seropositive. The chain combines TRBV30 with TRBJ2-7; perhaps TRBD2 as D (7 bases). CDR3 sequence (DNA): TGTGCCTGGAGTAGAACGGGGGGCAGCGAGCAGTACTTC. Amino acid sequence: CAWSRTGGSEQYF. Together with reference TRBV30 and TRBJ2-7, the CDR3 gives the full variable domain: SQTIHQWPATLVQPVGSPLSLECTVEGTSNPNLYWYRQAAGRGLQLLFYSVGIGQISSEVPQNLSASRPQDRQFILSSKKLLLSDSGFYLCAWSRTGGSEQYFGPGTRLTVT.